Presented here are 6 T cell receptor beta chains from one specimen sequenced in a study of early T cells in non-severe SARS-CoV-2 infection. TCRdb processed the 5' RACE reads anew with MiXCR; each CDR3 protein has one entry. The table has 64,000 or so distinct CDR3 sequences, around 12% seen once; the top ten hold under 1.5%. Sequenced material: whole blood, taken at baseline. The source is an adult who was a healthcare worker with PCR-confirmed SARS-CoV-2 infection or an uninfected control (not recorded which).

The chain has TRBV24-1 and TRBJ2-5, with D maybe TRBD1 (6 bases). This CDR3 is built from 13 residues. The V and J ends lost 6 bases and 3 bases respectively, with 10 bases between them. Per the germline V gene, CDR1 is KGHDR and CDR2 is SFDVKD. The CDR3 sequence is CATSFPGEETQYF. In nucleotides, the CDR3 is TGTGCCACCAGTTTTCCAGGGGAAGAGACCCAGTACTTC.

The V and J genes are TRBV20-1 and TRBJ2-7; D is possibly TRBD1 or TRBD2 (5 bases each). V was clipped by 7 bases and J by 4 bases, with 11 bases between them. Per the germline V gene, CDR1 is DFQATT and CDR2 is SNEGSKA (reference sequence). There are 11 residues in the CDR3. The CDR3 nucleotides read TGCAGTGTGCTGGGGGAATACGAGCAGTACTTC. Translation gives CSVLGEYEQYF.

The genes are TRBV19 and TRBJ2-1; no clear D. Germline V gene lookup returns CDR1 LNHDA and CDR2 SQIVND (reference sequence). Trimming took off 3 bases at V and 7 bases at J, with 7 bases between the two ends. The CDR3 sequence is 12 residues long. The CDR3 reads CASSIGYNEQFF. DNA of the CDR3: TGTGCCAGTAGTATCGGTTATAATGAGCAGTTCTTC.

The genes are TRBV10-3 and TRBJ2-7; tentatively, D is TRBD1 or TRBD2 (5 bases each). There are 14 residues in the CDR3. Trimming took off 6 bases at V and 2 bases at J, with 14 bases between the two ends. The germline CDR1 and CDR2 sequences are ENHRY and SYGVKD. CDR3 sequence (DNA): TGTGCCATCAGGACCGGGACGGCCCCCTACGAGCAGTACTTC. Translating gives CAIRTGTAPYEQYF.

The CDR3 DNA sequence: TGCGCCAGCAGCTTGATAGCAGGCTACGAGCAGTACTTC. This encodes CASSLIAGYEQYF. The J gene is TRBJ2-7, the V gene TRBV5-1; no clear D gene. Trimming cost V 1 base and J 3 bases, with 8 bases left between them. Per germline, CDR1 SGHRS and CDR2 YFSETQ. The CDR3 spans 13 residues.

This clonotype was observed a handful of times. The rearrangement links TRBV6-1 to TRBJ2-2; perhaps TRBD2 as D (6 bases). Germline assignment: CDR1 MNHNS and CDR2 SASEGT. This CDR3 region has 14 residues. The V end was cut by 4 bases, the J end by 6 bases, with 12 bases between. The CDR3 DNA reads TGTGCCAGCAGTGGAGGAGGGGAGGCCGGGGAGCTGTTTTTT. Its translation: CASSGGGEAGELFF.